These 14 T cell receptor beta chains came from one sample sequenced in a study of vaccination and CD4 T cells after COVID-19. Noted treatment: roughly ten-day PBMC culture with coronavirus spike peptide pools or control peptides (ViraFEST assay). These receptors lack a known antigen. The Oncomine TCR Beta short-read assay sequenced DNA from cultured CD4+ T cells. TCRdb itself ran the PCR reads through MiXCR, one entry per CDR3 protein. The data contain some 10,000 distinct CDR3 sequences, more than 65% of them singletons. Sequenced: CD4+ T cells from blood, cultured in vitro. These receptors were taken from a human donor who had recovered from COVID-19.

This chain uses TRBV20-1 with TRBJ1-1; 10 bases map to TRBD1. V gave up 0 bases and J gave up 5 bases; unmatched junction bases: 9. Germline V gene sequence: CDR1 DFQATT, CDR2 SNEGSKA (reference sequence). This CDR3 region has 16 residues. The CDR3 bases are TGCAGTGCTAGAGAGATCGGACAGGGGGGAAGTACTGAAGCTTTCTTT. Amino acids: CSAREIGQGGSTEAFF.

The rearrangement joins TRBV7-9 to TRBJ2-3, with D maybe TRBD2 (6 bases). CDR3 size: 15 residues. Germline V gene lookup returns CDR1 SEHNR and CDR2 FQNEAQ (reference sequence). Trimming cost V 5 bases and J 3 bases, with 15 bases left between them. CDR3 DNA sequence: TGTGCCAGCAGCCCGGGACTCACCGCTACAGATACGCAGTATTTT. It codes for CASSPGLTATDTQYF.

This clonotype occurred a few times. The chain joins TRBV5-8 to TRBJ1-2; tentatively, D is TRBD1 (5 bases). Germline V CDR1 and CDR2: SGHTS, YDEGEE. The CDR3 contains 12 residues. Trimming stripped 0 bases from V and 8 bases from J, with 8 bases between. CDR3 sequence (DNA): TGTGCCAGCAGCTTGGCGCAGGGCGGCTACACCTTC. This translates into CASSLAQGGYTF.

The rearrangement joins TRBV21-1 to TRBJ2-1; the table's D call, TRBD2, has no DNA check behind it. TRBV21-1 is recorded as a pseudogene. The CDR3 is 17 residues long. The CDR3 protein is CASSPPGGRADYNEQFF. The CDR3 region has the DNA TGTGCCAGCAGCCCCCCTGGGGGGAGGGCCGACTATAATGAGCAGTTCTTC.

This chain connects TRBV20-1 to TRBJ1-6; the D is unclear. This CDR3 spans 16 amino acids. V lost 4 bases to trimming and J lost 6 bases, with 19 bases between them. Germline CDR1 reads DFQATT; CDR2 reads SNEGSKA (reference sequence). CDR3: CSAIKLGWASNSPLHF. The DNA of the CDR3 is TGCAGTGCTATCAAATTGGGTTGGGCGAGTAATTCACCCCTCCACTTT.

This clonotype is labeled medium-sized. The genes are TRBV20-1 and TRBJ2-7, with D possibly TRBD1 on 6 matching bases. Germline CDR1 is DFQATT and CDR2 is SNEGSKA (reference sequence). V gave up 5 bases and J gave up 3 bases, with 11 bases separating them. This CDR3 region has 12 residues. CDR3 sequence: CSAPGTLYEQYF. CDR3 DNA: TGCAGTGCTCCCGGGACACTCTACGAGCAGTACTTC.

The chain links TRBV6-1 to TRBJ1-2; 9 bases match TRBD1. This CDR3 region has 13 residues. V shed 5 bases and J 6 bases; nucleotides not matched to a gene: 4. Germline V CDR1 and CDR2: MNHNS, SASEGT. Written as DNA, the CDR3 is TGTGCCAGCAGTCGGACAGGGGTGGATGGCTACACCTTC. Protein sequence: CASSRTGVDGYTF.

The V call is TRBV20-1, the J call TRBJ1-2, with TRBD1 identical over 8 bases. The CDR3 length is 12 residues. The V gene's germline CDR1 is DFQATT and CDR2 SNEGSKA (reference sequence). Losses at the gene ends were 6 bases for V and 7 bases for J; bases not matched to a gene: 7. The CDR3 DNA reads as TGCAGTGCCCGGACAGGGACTAGTGGCTACACCTTC. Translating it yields CSARTGTSGYTF.

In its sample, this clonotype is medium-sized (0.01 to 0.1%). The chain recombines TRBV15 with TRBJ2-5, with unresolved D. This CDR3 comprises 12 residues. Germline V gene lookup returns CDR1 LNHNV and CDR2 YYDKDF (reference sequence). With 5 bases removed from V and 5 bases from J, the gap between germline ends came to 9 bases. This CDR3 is CATSSRRETQYF. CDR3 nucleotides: TGTGCCACCAGCTCAAGAAGGGAGACCCAGTACTTC.

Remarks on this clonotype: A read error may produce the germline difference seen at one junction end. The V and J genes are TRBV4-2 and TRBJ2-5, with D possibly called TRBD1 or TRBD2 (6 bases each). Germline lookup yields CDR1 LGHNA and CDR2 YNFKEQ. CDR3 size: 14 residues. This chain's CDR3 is CASSRTSGGETQYF. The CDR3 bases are TGTGCTAGCAGCCGGACTTCCGGGGGCGAGACCCAGTACTTC.

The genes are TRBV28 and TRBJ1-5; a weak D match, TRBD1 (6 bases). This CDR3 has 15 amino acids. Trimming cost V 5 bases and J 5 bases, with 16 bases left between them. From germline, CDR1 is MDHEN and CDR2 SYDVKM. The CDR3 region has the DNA TGTGCCAGCAGTCGGGGGGGCGGAGGGGATCAGCCCCAGCATTTT. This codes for CASSRGGGGDQPQHF.

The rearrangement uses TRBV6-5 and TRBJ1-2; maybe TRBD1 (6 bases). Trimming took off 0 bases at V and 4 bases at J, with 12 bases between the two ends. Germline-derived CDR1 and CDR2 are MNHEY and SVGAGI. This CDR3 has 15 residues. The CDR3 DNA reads TGTGCCAGCAGTTACTCAGGGGGTTTCGGCTATGGCTACACCTTC. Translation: CASSYSGGFGYGYTF.

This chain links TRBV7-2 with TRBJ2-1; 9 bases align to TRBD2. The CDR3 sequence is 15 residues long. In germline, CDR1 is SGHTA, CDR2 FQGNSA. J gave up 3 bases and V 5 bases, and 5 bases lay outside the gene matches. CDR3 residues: CASSPGTSRYNEQFF. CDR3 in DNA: TGTGCCAGCAGCCCCGGGACTAGCCGCTACAATGAGCAGTTCTTC.

CDR3 nucleotide sequence: TGTGCCAGTAAAGGGGGACAGGGGGCTGGTCAGCCCCAGCATTTT. This translates into CASKGGQGAGQPQHF. The rearrangement links TRBV28 to TRBJ1-5; 12 bases are shared with TRBD1. J lost 6 bases, V lost 9 bases, and 9 bases had no gene match. CDR1 MDHEN and CDR2 SYDVKM come from the germline V gene. The CDR3 covers 15 residues.